Shown below are 30 T cell receptor beta chains from a single sample sequenced in a study of regulatory T cells in long-lasting Graves disease. Library construction for TCR beta used iRepertoire HTBI primers and Arm-PCR of CDR3 regions. TCRdb re-analysed the multiplex PCR reads in MiXCR, keeping a single row per CDR3 protein. Among 400,000 to 500,000 distinct CDR3 sequences listed, less than 25% were seen once. Described time point: persistent/refractory GD, antithyroid drugs over 5 years with positive TRAb. Following extraction of RNA from PBMCs, that RNA was used to make the TCR library. This sample comprised peripheral blood mononuclear cells (PBMCs), obtained when the disease was refractory, from a patient treated with antithyroid drugs. The receptors originated from a female donor with Graves disease.

This clonotype showed up just a few times. The V call is TRBV7-9, the J call TRBJ1-2; D may be TRBD1 (5 bases). The CDR3 spans 15 residues. Trimming removed 2 bases at V and 3 bases at J, with 13 bases between. Germline lookup yields CDR1 SEHNR and CDR2 FQNEAQ (reference sequence). For the CDR3, the DNA is TGTGCCAGCAGCTTACCCCGACCGGGGGACTATGGCTACACCTTC. Its protein is CASSLPRPGDYGYTF.

V is TRBV19 and J is TRBJ2-5; possibly TRBD2 for D (5 bases). The CDR3 sequence is 16 residues long. V was clipped by 6 bases and J by 4 bases, with 21 bases between them. CDR1 is LNHDA and CDR2 is SQIVND in the germline V gene (reference sequence). The CDR3 DNA reads TGTGCCAGTAGGCAATGGGGTACTAGTAATGCAGAGACCCAGTACTTC. Protein: CASRQWGTSNAETQYF. Combining the CDR3 with reference TRBV19 and TRBJ2-5 gives the whole variable domain DGGITQSPKYLFRKEGQNVTLSCEQNLNHDAMYWYRQDPGQGLRLIYYSQIVNDFQKGDIAEGYSVSREKKESFPLTVTSAQKNPTAFYLCASRQWGTSNAETQYFGPGTRLLVL.

As to this clonotype: This may be a read error: a much more frequent sequence differs by one nucleotide. This sequence joins TRBV15 and TRBJ2-7; weak D call: TRBD1 (6 bases). The ends were cut back, 3 bases at V and 0 bases at J, with 9 bases in the middle. CDR3 length equals 14 residues. Germline V gene data show CDR1 as LNHNV and CDR2 as YYDKDF (reference sequence). CDR3 loop: CATSSRDTSYEQYF. CDR3 nucleotide sequence: TGTGCCACCAGCAGCCGGGACACCTCCTACGAGCAGTACTTC.

The J gene is TRBJ2-7, the V gene TRBV20-1; D might be TRBD2 (5 bases). Germline assignment: CDR1 DFQATT and CDR2 SNEGSKA (reference sequence). V dropped 6 bases and J dropped 2 bases, with 17 bases sitting between them. The CDR3 contains 14 residues. CDR3 amino acids: CSAQPRGITYEQYF. The CDR3 DNA reads as TGCAGTGCCCAGCCCCGGGGAATAACCTACGAGCAGTACTTC.

For this clonotype: This could be a read error, since a much larger clone is one nucleotide away. V usage is TRBV6-1 and J usage is TRBJ1-2, with 7 bases that match TRBD1. Germline CDR1 MNHNS, CDR2 SASEGT. CDR3 size: 15 residues. The CDR3 DNA follows: TGTGCCAGCAGTGAATTGGGGACAGTTAACTGTGGCTACACCTTC. It is translated as CASSELGTVNCGYTF.

The table lists this clonotype with a few counts. This sequence joins TRBV9 and TRBJ2-2; 11 nucleotides line up with TRBD2. Trimming at V came to 0 bases and at J to 6 bases, leaving 13 bases not matched to a gene. The CDR3 runs 19 residues. Germline V CDR1 and CDR2: SGDLS, YYNGEE. In DNA, the CDR3 is TGTGCCAGCAGCGTAGCTACGGCGGCTAGCGGGAGGTGGGCCGGGGAGCTGTTTTTT. Translated: CASSVATAASGRWAGELFF.

The CDR3 region has the DNA TGCGCCAGCAGCTATGGACAGGGGGCTCAAGAAGCTTTCTTT. The encoded protein is CASSYGQGAQEAFF. V usage is TRBV5-1 and J usage is TRBJ1-1; 11 nucleotides match TRBD1. CDR1 and CDR2 from the germline V gene are SGHRS and YFSETQ. The V and J ends lost 3 bases and 8 bases, in that order; junction bases with no gene match: 6. The CDR3 is made up of 14 amino acids.

This clonotype was counted at least ten times. The V and J genes are TRBV27 and TRBJ1-3; the match to TRBD1 covers 8 bases. Trimming cost V 5 bases and J 4 bases; bases outside gene matches: 19. Germline V gives CDR1 MNHEY, CDR2 SMNVEV (reference sequence). The CDR3 extends over 19 amino acids. CDR3 residues: CASSPLPGSGQGRGNTIYF. Here the CDR3 DNA reads TGTGCCAGCAGTCCACTCCCCGGAAGCGGACAGGGAAGAGGAAACACCATATATTTT.

This clonotype came up many times. The rearrangement joins TRBV30 to TRBJ1-5, with a weak D call TRBD1 (5 bases). The V and J ends lost 2 bases and 6 bases respectively, with 11 bases between them. The CDR3 sequence is 13 residues long. From germline, CDR1 is GTSNPN and CDR2 SVGIG (reference sequence). The CDR3 is CAWSLGVGQPQHF. CDR3 in DNA: TGTGCCTGGAGTTTAGGGGTGGGTCAGCCCCAGCATTTT.

Comment on this clonotype: It may be a read error: a sequence one base away is much more abundant. The chain combines TRBV6-2 or TRBV6-3 with TRBJ1-2, with TRBD1 identical over 7 bases. The germline V gene encodes CDR1 MNHEY and CDR2 SVGEGT. The CDR3 length is 15 residues. For the CDR3, the DNA is TGTGCCAGCAGTCACTCGACAGGGCCGGGCCATGGCTACACCTTC. It specifies CASSHSTGPGHGYTF.

The genes are TRBV5-1 and TRBJ2-1; D not resolved. The CDR3 runs 15 residues. Germline CDR1 is SGHRS and CDR2 is YFSETQ. Deletions cut 3 bases from V and 0 bases from J, with 10 bases between. CDR3: CASSSSVSSYNEQFF. The CDR3 DNA reads TGCGCCAGCAGCTCGTCGGTCAGCTCCTACAATGAGCAGTTCTTC.

The table lists this clonotype with many counts. The V call is TRBV6-5, the J call TRBJ1-5; no reliable D call. CDR1 MNHEY and CDR2 SVGAGI come from the germline V gene. Deletions cut 0 bases from V and 4 bases from J, with 7 bases between. This CDR3 is 14 amino acids long. The CDR3 nucleotides read TGTGCCAGCAGTTACTCGTCGGGGAATCAGCCCCAGCATTTT. Its translation is CASSYSSGNQPQHF.

This clonotype came up many times. The chain combines TRBV11-2 with TRBJ2-1; either TRBD1 or TRBD2 may supply D (5 bases each). This CDR3 has 11 amino acids. Trimming removed 5 bases at V and 12 bases at J, with 11 bases between. The germline V gene encodes CDR1 SGHAT and CDR2 FQNNGV. CDR3 bases: TGTGCCAGCAGCGACAGCACTAGGCAGTTCTTC. Translated, it gives CASSDSTRQFF.

In DNA, the CDR3 is TGTGCCAGCAGCCGCGAGGACAGGGCCTCTTTCGAGCAGTACTTC. Protein: CASSREDRASFEQYF. The rearrangement uses TRBV12-3 or TRBV12-4 and TRBJ2-7; TRBD1 matches 8 bases. V lost 6 bases, J lost 6 bases, and 13 bases stayed unmatched. The CDR3 consists of 15 residues.

This clonotype has at least ten counts. A much more abundant neighbour one base away suggests this may be a read error. This chain uses TRBV20-1 with TRBJ2-7, with 10 bases aligning to TRBD1. After removal of 0 bases from V and 2 bases from J, the junction contained 1 base not matched to a gene. Germline V lookup: CDR1 DFQATT, CDR2 SNEGSKA (reference sequence). The CDR3 is 14 residues long. The CDR3 sequence: CSARDGTGAYEQYF. In DNA, the CDR3 is TGCAGTGCTAGAGATGGGACAGGGGCCTACGAGCAGTACTTC.

This clonotype was picked up a small number of times. V usage is TRBV18 and J usage is TRBJ2-7; D is perhaps TRBD1 (5 bases). V lost 6 bases to trimming and J lost 4 bases, with 19 bases between them. The CDR3 runs 15 residues. Germline CDR1 and CDR2: KGHSH and LQKENI. CDR3 region: CASSPKQAFRYEQYF. The CDR3 DNA is TGTGCCAGCTCCCCCAAACAGGCTTTCAGGTACGAGCAGTACTTC.

This clonotype was counted at least ten times. J is TRBJ1-2 and V is TRBV28; 7 nucleotides align to TRBD1. Germline loops: CDR1 MDHEN, CDR2 SYDVKM. The CDR3 runs to 15 residues. Trimming took 8 bases from V and 5 from J; bases not matched to a gene: 14. The DNA for the CDR3 is TGTGCCAGCTACGCTCCCACAGGGGTTGGGTATGGCTACACCTTC. This encodes CASYAPTGVGYGYTF.

This clonotype occurred many times. The V and J genes are TRBV28 and TRBJ1-5; perhaps TRBD1 as D (6 bases). The V and J ends lost 4 bases and 11 bases respectively, with 9 bases between them. There are 11 residues in the CDR3. Per the germline V gene, CDR1 is MDHEN and CDR2 is SYDVKM. The CDR3 nucleotides are TGTGCCAGCAGTTGGGGACATTCCCAGCATTTT. Its protein is CASSWGHSQHF. Supplemented by reference TRBV28 and TRBJ1-5, the full variable domain reads DVKVTQSSRYLVKRTGEKVFLECVQDMDHENMFWYRQDPGLGLRLIYFSYDVKMKEKGDIPEGYSVSREKKERFSLILESASTNQTSMYLCASSWGHSQHFGDGTRLSIL.

This clonotype turned up a few times. The V gene is TRBV25-1, the J gene TRBJ2-2; 12 nucleotides align to TRBD2. CDR1 and CDR2 from the germline V gene are MGHDK and SYGVNS. This CDR3 region has 16 residues. V was pared by 6 bases and J by 5 bases, with 7 bases of the junction left unmatched. The CDR3 sequence: CASSDLLAGGTGELFF. In DNA, the CDR3 is TGTGCCAGCAGCGACCTCCTAGCGGGAGGGACCGGGGAGCTGTTTTTT.

This clonotype was seen only a few times. This chain uses TRBV7-2 with TRBJ1-1; D may be TRBD1 (5 bases). V was trimmed by 3 bases and J by 1 base, leaving 12 bases between them. The CDR3 has 15 residues. The germline CDR1 and CDR2 sequences are SGHTA and FQGNSA. For the CDR3, the DNA is TGTGCCAGCAGCTTTTACAGGAGCTCGAACACTGAAGCTTTCTTT. It translates to CASSFYRSSNTEAFF.

In this sample, this clonotype turned up once. The V gene is TRBV28, the J gene TRBJ1-2, with 9 positions matching TRBD1. The V gene's germline CDR1 is MDHEN and CDR2 SYDVKM. Trimming took 5 bases from V and 7 from J; bases not matched to a gene: 8. There are 14 residues in the CDR3. The CDR3 protein is CASSPPGQGIGYTF. CDR3 nucleotide sequence: TGTGCCAGCAGTCCCCCGGGACAGGGTATTGGCTACACCTTC.

The genes are TRBV20-1 and TRBJ2-6, with unresolved D. The CDR3 is 14 residues long. Trimming took off 3 bases at V and 0 bases at J, with 6 bases between the two ends. Per the germline V gene, CDR1 is DFQATT and CDR2 is SNEGSKA (reference sequence). CDR3 protein: CSARLISGANVLTF. The CDR3 nucleotides are TGCAGTGCTAGGCTGATCTCTGGGGCCAACGTCCTGACTTTC.

This clonotype occurred many times. The chain couples TRBV10-3 to TRBJ1-5; D ambiguous. This CDR3 contains 13 residues. Trimming pared 6 bases from V and 5 bases from J, leaving 11 bases between. CDR1 and CDR2 from the germline V gene are ENHRY and SYGVKD. CDR3 bases: TGTGCCATCAGAGGAAACGGTGATCAGCCCCAGCATTTT. Protein product: CAIRGNGDQPQHF.

The chain recombines TRBV11-2 with TRBJ2-1; the match to TRBD2 covers 13 bases. The V gene end was trimmed by 4 bases and the J gene end by 8 bases; junction bases not matched to a gene: 5. The CDR3 consists of 15 residues. The germline gives CDR1 SGHAT, CDR2 FQNNGV. The CDR3 loop is CASSSGLAGFDEQFF. Written as DNA, the CDR3 is TGTGCCAGCAGCTCGGGACTAGCGGGATTCGATGAGCAGTTCTTC.

This clonotype has more than one count but fewer than ten. This chain links TRBV6-1 with TRBJ2-4; TRBD1 matches 7 bases. This CDR3 is 15 amino acids long. Looked up from germline, CDR1 is MNHNS and CDR2 is SASEGT. Unmatched junction bases numbered 5, after V lost 6 bases and J lost 0 bases. This CDR3 is CASRTDRLAKNIQYF. CDR3 in DNA: TGTGCCAGCAGGACGGACAGGCTAGCCAAAAACATTCAGTACTTC.

This clonotype was picked up many times. V and J are TRBV28 and TRBJ1-4, with D possibly TRBD1 on 6 matching bases. Germline V CDR1 and CDR2: MDHEN, SYDVKM. This CDR3 contains 13 residues. V dropped 6 bases and J dropped 10 bases, with 15 bases sitting between them. CDR3 in DNA: TGTGCCAGCAGCTTAAGAGGGGGGGGAAAACTGTTTTTT. The encoded protein is CASSLRGGGKLFF.

This clonotype has only a few counts. CDR3 region: CASNLRGDTDTQYF. The CDR3 bases are TGTGCCAGCAACCTACGGGGGGACACAGATACGCAGTATTTT. The V and J genes are TRBV28 and TRBJ2-3; 7 bases map to TRBD2. Losses at the gene ends were 7 bases for V and 2 bases for J; bases not matched to a gene: 6. Germline values: CDR1 MDHEN, CDR2 SYDVKM. The CDR3 extends over 14 amino acids.

In its sample, this clonotype was seen many times. The J gene is TRBJ1-1, the V gene TRBV6-1, with D tentatively TRBD1 (5 bases). This CDR3 contains 12 residues. V shed 8 bases and J shed 6 bases, with 13 bases lying between them. Germline assignment: CDR1 MNHNS and CDR2 SASEGT. As DNA, the CDR3 is TGTGCCAGCGCCCGGGGGTTTTCTGAAGCTTTCTTT. Protein product: CASARGFSEAFF.

A word on this clonotype: One end of the junction varies from germline; a read error may be responsible. The gene calls are TRBV7-3 and TRBJ2-5, with 7 bases fitting TRBD2. The CDR3 is 15 amino acids. CDR1 is SGHTA, CDR2 FQGTGA, per germline. The CDR3, as DNA: TGTGCCAGCAGCCAAACAGCGGGGATACAAGAGACCCGGTACTTC. Translating it yields CASSQTAGIQETRYF.

This clonotype appeared a few times. In nucleotides, the CDR3 is TGTGCCAGCAGTTATTGGGGGGCGCATTCTCGTAACACCGGGGAGCTGTTTTTT. Translated: CASSYWGAHSRNTGELFF. The chain is built from TRBV6-2 or TRBV6-3 and TRBJ2-2; D possibly uses TRBD1 or TRBD2 (6 bases each). This CDR3 is 18 amino acids long. Trimming cost V 3 bases and J 2 bases, with 19 bases left between them. The germline gives CDR1 MNHEY, CDR2 SVGEGT.